This entry features one T cell receptor beta chain sequence. The antigen is not known. The data are from a study of persistence of HIV-infected CD4 T cells. The CDR3 consists of 14 residues. The germline V gene encodes CDR1 SGHVS and CDR2 FQNEAQ. V was clipped by 0 bases and J by 6 bases, with 9 bases between them. The immunoSEQ assay was version 4, run in survey mode. Repertoires were generated with immunoSEQ multiplex PCR, while TCRdb's copy carries only in-frame clones and drops some. The table includes 30,000 or so clones, approximately 80% detected once. Stimulation used about 9.5 ug/mL lysate from CMV-infected fibroblasts. CD40L/CD69 double-negative CD45RO-high memory CD4+ T cells were collected.

This specimen consisted of CD4+ T cells sorted from PBMCs after roughly 20-hour stimulation, obtained from a patient who received antiretroviral therapy. The V gene is TRBV7-8, the J gene TRBJ1-5; D unresolved. This TCR derives from an adult man with HIV who was CMV-seropositive. The CDR3 reads CASSLATGLQPQHF. The CDR3 nucleotides are TGTGCCAGCAGCTTAGCAACGGGTCTTCAGCCCCAGCATTTT.